Listed here is a single T cell receptor (beta chain). The source of the sample is a study of shared clonotypes between healthy human individuals. CDR1 is MNHEY and CDR2 is SMNVEV in the germline V gene (reference sequence). There are 13 residues in the CDR3. Between the trimmed V and J ends, which lost 3 bases and 1 base, there was a span of 6 bases. The sorted-subset replicate PCRs were given about 210 ng DNA, which is 27,000 or so T cell genomes. Libraries were prepared by immunoSEQ multiplex PCR; TCRdb keeps only in-frame clonotypes and omits some of them. This table has about 1 million clones, 60% to 80% appearing once.

The TCR comes from a man younger than 35 in good health. This chain connects TRBV27 to TRBJ1-1, with unresolved D. The sequenced material came from memory CD4+ T cells sorted from blood. Documented subset: CD45RA-negative fraction. This chain's CDR3 is CASSLFTNTEAFF. The CDR3 DNA reads as TGTGCCAGCAGTTTGTTTACGAACACTGAAGCTTTCTTT.